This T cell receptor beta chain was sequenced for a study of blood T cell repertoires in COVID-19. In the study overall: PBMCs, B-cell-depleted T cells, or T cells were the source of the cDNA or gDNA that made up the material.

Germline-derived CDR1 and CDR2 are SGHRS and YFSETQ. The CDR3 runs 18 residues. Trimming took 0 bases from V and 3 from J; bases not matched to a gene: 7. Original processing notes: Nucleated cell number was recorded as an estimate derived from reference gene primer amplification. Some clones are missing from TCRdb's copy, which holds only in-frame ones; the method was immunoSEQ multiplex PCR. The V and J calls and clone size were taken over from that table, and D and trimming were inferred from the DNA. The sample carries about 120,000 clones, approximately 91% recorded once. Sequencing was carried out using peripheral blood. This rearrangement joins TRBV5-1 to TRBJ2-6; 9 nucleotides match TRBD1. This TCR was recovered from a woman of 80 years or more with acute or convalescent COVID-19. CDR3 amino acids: CASSLAGTGYSGANVLTF. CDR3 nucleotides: TGCGCCAGCAGCTTGGCCGGGACAGGGTATAGTGGGGCCAACGTCCTGACTTTC.